Listed here are 32 T cell receptor beta chains from one sample, sequenced in a study of shared clonotypes between healthy human individuals. TCRdb's table, derived via immunoSEQ multiplex PCR, lists solely in-frame clones and lacks some. The sample has around 1.5 million clones; about 98% are singletons. The sequenced sample consisted of naive CD4+ T cells sorted from blood. Subset: CD45RA+ positively selected. The receptors shown here come from a man aged 30 to 45 in good health.

V is TRBV27 and J is TRBJ2-5, with TRBD2 matching over 8 bases. CDR3 size: 14 residues. Germline trimming cut 5 bases from V and 1 base from J; bases unmatched to any gene: 3. CDR1 and CDR2 (germline): MNHEY, SMNVEV (reference sequence). The CDR3 bases are TGTGCCAGCAGTCGACTAGCGCGCCAAGAGACCCAGTACTTC. It codes for CASSRLARQETQYF.

Turning to this clone: The sample holds other DNA sequences that translate to the same CDR3. The chain joins TRBV28 to TRBJ1-5, with D maybe TRBD1 (5 bases). CDR1 and CDR2 from the germline V gene are MDHEN and SYDVKM. The V end was cut by 5 bases, the J end by 5 bases, with 7 bases between. The CDR3 is 12 residues long. CDR3 region: CASSLRDQPQHF. CDR3 in DNA: TGTGCCAGCAGTCTCAGGGATCAGCCCCAGCATTTT.

The J gene is TRBJ2-7, the V gene TRBV30, with D possibly matching TRBD1 (6 bases). The V and J ends lost 5 bases and 7 bases respectively, with 18 bases between them. The CDR3 contains 13 residues. The germline V gene encodes CDR1 GTSNPN and CDR2 SVGIG (reference sequence). The CDR3 is CAWDRSSLGEQYF. In DNA, the CDR3 is TGTGCCTGGGACAGGTCCTCTCTGGGGGAGCAGTACTTC.

This chain uses TRBV9 with TRBJ2-7; D is perhaps TRBD1 (6 bases). The V gene lost 0 bases and the J gene lost 9 bases, with 25 bases spanning the gap. Germline values: CDR1 SGDLS, CDR2 YYNGEE. The CDR3 consists of 17 residues. CDR3 DNA: TGTGCCAGCAGCGTAGGAGCCTCAGGGGATGGTTTGCGTGGGCAGTACTTC. It specifies CASSVGASGDGLRGQYF.

The V call is TRBV27, the J call TRBJ2-2; 11 bases line up with TRBD2. The V and J ends lost 9 bases and 4 bases, in that order; junction bases with no gene match: 1. This CDR3 has 13 amino acids. CDR1 MNHEY and CDR2 SMNVEV come from the germline V gene (reference sequence). The CDR3 protein is CASSGRGTGELFF. CDR3 DNA: TGTGCCAGTAGCGGGAGGGGCACCGGGGAGCTGTTTTTT.

The chain employs TRBV9 and TRBJ2-7, with a weak D call TRBD2 (6 bases). CDR3 size: 15 residues. From germline, CDR1 is SGDLS and CDR2 YYNGEE. V gave up 3 bases and J gave up 5 bases, with 18 bases separating them. The CDR3 nucleotides are TGTGCCAGCAGCGATCCTAGCGACGATAGACACGAGCAGTACTTC. This gives the protein CASSDPSDDRHEQYF.

This clone was detected only once. CDR3 nucleotide sequence: TGTGCCAGCAGCTTATCTCAGACAGATACGCAGTATTTT. Translating gives CASSLSQTDTQYF. This sequence joins TRBV7-3 and TRBJ2-3; D uncertain. The CDR3 consists of 13 residues. Germline V gives CDR1 SGHTA, CDR2 FQGTGA. V was cut by 2 bases and J by 3 bases, with 6 bases left in between.

The rearrangement joins TRBV11-2 to TRBJ2-3; 9 nucleotides agree with TRBD2. Germline lookup yields CDR1 SGHAT and CDR2 FQNNGV. The V segment lost 5 bases and the J segment 0 bases; nucleotides outside the gene matches: 3. The CDR3 totals 15 residues. Here the CDR3 reads CASSDGLASTDTQYF. In nucleotides, the CDR3 is TGTGCCAGCAGCGACGGACTAGCGAGCACAGATACGCAGTATTTT.

The rearrangement uses TRBV6-5 and TRBJ1-2, with D perhaps matching TRBD1 (6 bases). V dropped 6 bases and J dropped 7 bases, with 18 bases sitting between them. This CDR3 region has 14 residues. The germline CDR1 and CDR2 sequences are MNHEY and SVGAGI. The CDR3 loop reads CASRTPGDRSGYTF. CDR3 nucleotide sequence: TGTGCCAGCAGGACTCCAGGGGATCGGAGTGGCTACACCTTC.

The rearrangement uses TRBV6-1 and TRBJ1-5; D unresolved. CDR3 size: 17 residues. The germline V gene has CDR1 MNHNS and CDR2 SASEGT. V was cut by 4 bases and J by 0 bases, with 16 bases left in between. The CDR3 spells CASSARNDGYSNQPQHF. The CDR3 nucleotides are TGTGCCAGCAGTGCCCGCAACGACGGGTATAGCAATCAGCCCCAGCATTTT.

The gene calls are TRBV10-3 and TRBJ2-1; D unclear. CDR3 length: 14 amino acids. Looked up from germline, CDR1 is ENHRY and CDR2 is SYGVKD. With 0 bases removed from V and 5 bases from J, the gap between germline ends came to 8 bases. The CDR3 spells CAISESDGHNEQFF. The DNA for the CDR3 is TGTGCCATCAGTGAGTCAGACGGCCACAATGAGCAGTTCTTC.

The V call is TRBV5-1, the J call TRBJ2-7; TRBD2 matches at 11 bases. CDR3 length equals 18 residues. Germline CDR1 and CDR2: SGHRS and YFSETQ. Losses at the gene ends were 3 bases for V and 3 bases for J; bases not matched to a gene: 14. The DNA for the CDR3 is TGCGCCAGCAGCTCCGGGACTAGCGGAATAATAGGTGGCTACGAGCAGTACTTC. Amino acids: CASSSGTSGIIGGYEQYF.

This clone was counted once. The chain employs TRBV5-6 and TRBJ2-7; 9 bases match TRBD1. V dropped 2 bases and J dropped 5; count of bases not matched to a gene: 5. CDR3 length: 14 amino acids. Germline assignment: CDR1 SGHDT and CDR2 YYEEEE. The CDR3 region is CASSFLGQGNEQYF. The CDR3 DNA follows: TGTGCCAGCAGCTTCCTGGGACAGGGAAACGAGCAGTACTTC.

The gene calls are TRBV5-1 and TRBJ2-3; 9 nucleotides align to TRBD2. The CDR3 totals 16 residues. The V segment lost 5 bases and the J segment 3 bases; nucleotides outside the gene matches: 10. Germline V gene lookup returns CDR1 SGHRS and CDR2 YFSETQ. The CDR3 protein is CASSSDSGSGTDTQYF. CDR3 coding DNA: TGCGCCAGCAGTTCCGATAGCGGGAGCGGGACAGATACGCAGTATTTT. Drawing the rest from reference TRBV5-1 and TRBJ2-3, the complete variable domain is KAGVTQTPRYLIKTRGQQVTLSCSPISGHRSVSWYQQTPGQGLQFLFEYFSETQRNKGNFPGRFSGRQFSNSRSEMNVSTLELGDSALYLCASSSDSGSGTDTQYFGPGTRLTVL.

The chain combines TRBV28 with TRBJ1-3; TRBD1 aligns across 8 bases. V dropped 10 bases and J dropped 5; count of bases not matched to a gene: 10. The CDR3 extends over 14 amino acids. CDR1 MDHEN and CDR2 SYDVKM come from the germline V gene. The CDR3 region is CATNSGQARNTIYF. DNA of the CDR3: TGTGCCACCAACTCGGGACAGGCGAGAAACACCATATATTTT. Based on the CDR3 plus reference TRBV28 and TRBJ1-3, the full variable domain is DVKVTQSSRYLVKRTGEKVFLECVQDMDHENMFWYRQDPGLGLRLIYFSYDVKMKEKGDIPEGYSVSREKKERFSLILESASTNQTSMYLCATNSGQARNTIYFGEGSWLTVV.

Worth noting for this clone: Sequence at one end of the junction differs from germline and may be a read error. For the CDR3, the DNA is TGTGCCCGGAGTACCACTAGCGGGAGAAGAGAGACCCAGTACTTC. Amino acids: CARSTTSGRRETQYF. The rearrangement uses TRBV30 and TRBJ2-5; 11 nucleotides line up with TRBD2. CDR1 and CDR2 from the germline V gene are GTSNPN and SVGIG (reference sequence). This CDR3 region has 15 residues.

CDR3 loop: CASTTITGELFF. The CDR3 nucleotides read TGTGCCAGCACGACGATTACCGGGGAGCTGTTTTTT. The genes are TRBV5-5 and TRBJ2-2; D call uncertain. The CDR3 spans 12 residues. Germline values: CDR1 SGHKS, CDR2 YYEKEE (reference sequence). V dropped 6 bases and J dropped 5 bases, with 8 bases sitting between them.

The chain links TRBV5-3 to TRBJ1-2; no clear D gene. TRBV5-3 is annotated as an ORF whose role is uncertain. The CDR3 is made up of 17 amino acids. Trimming took 1 base from V and 5 from J, leaving 21 bases between them. The CDR3 bases are TGTGCCAGAAGCTTGTCCTCCCCGACAAGACCCCGTTATGGCTACACCTTC. Protein product: CARSLSSPTRPRYGYTF.

The J gene is TRBJ1-4, the V gene TRBV18, with D uncertain. The germline V and J ends were trimmed by 3 bases and 0 bases, with 11 bases remaining between them. CDR1 KGHSH and CDR2 LQKENI come from the germline V gene. CDR3 length: 16 amino acids. This chain's CDR3 is CASSPTFTATNEKLFF. The CDR3 DNA reads as TGTGCCAGCTCACCTACTTTCACAGCAACTAATGAAAAACTGTTTTTT.

V usage is TRBV5-1 and J usage is TRBJ2-1, with D possibly TRBD2 on 5 matching bases. The V gene lost 6 bases and the J gene lost 0 bases, with 16 bases spanning the gap. Germline CDR1 reads SGHRS; CDR2 reads YFSETQ. The length of the CDR3 is 16 residues. For the CDR3, the DNA is TGCGCCAGCACCCCGGCGGGCAGTCCCTCCTACAATGAGCAGTTCTTC. Amino acids: CASTPAGSPSYNEQFF.

The chain combines TRBV7-6 with TRBJ2-7; D is perhaps TRBD2 (6 bases). V was trimmed by 5 bases and J by 1 base, leaving 12 bases between them. The germline V gene encodes CDR1 SGHVS and CDR2 FNYEAQ. This CDR3 has 14 amino acids. CDR3 sequence (DNA): TGTGCCAGCAGCGCTATCGGGGGTTCCTACGAGCAGTACTTC. This codes for CASSAIGGSYEQYF.

V usage is TRBV9 and J usage is TRBJ2-5; the match to TRBD2 covers 9 bases. This CDR3 contains 15 residues. J was trimmed by 2 bases and V by 2 bases; bases with no gene match: 4. Per germline, CDR1 SGDLS and CDR2 YYNGEE. For the CDR3, the DNA is TGTGCCAGCAGCGTCGGACTAGCGAGGCAAGAGACCCAGTACTTC. This translates into CASSVGLARQETQYF.

J is TRBJ2-1 and V is TRBV5-3, with TRBD2 identical over 11 bases. TRBV5-3 is sorted into the ORF group, with uncertain function. The length of the CDR3 is 20 residues. V was pared by 6 bases and J by 10 bases, with 27 bases of the junction left unmatched. CDR3 DNA sequence: TGTGCCAGAAACCCGTATGCACAACCGAGGGTACTAGCGGGGGCCCCGGAGCAGTTCTTC. Encoded protein: CARNPYAQPRVLAGAPEQFF.

The J gene is TRBJ2-5, the V gene TRBV9, with 8 bases matching TRBD2. V shed 5 bases and J 3 bases; nucleotides not matched to a gene: 15. Germline-derived CDR1 and CDR2 are SGDLS and YYNGEE. The CDR3 loop spans 17 amino acids. CDR3 residues: CASRGRASGSSEETQYF. The CDR3 nucleotides are TGTGCCAGCAGGGGACGGGCGAGCGGGAGTTCGGAAGAGACCCAGTACTTC.

The rearrangement links TRBV29-1 to TRBJ2-1, with TRBD1 matching 8 bases. V trimming: 0 bases; J trimming: 4 bases; junction bases outside the gene matches: 5. CDR1 is SQVTM and CDR2 is ANQGSEA in the germline V gene. CDR3 length: 15 amino acids. The CDR3 DNA follows: TGCAGCGTTGAAGAGCCAGGGGGCATTTACAATGAGCAGTTCTTC. It translates to CSVEEPGGIYNEQFF.

V gene TRBV29-1 combines with J gene TRBJ2-1; 10 nucleotides agree with TRBD1. The CDR3 contains 13 residues. J gave up 8 bases and V 6 bases, and 7 bases lay outside the gene matches. Germline CDR1 and CDR2: SQVTM and ANQGSEA. CDR3 region: CSVTGQGVYEQFF. The CDR3 DNA reads TGCAGCGTGACCGGACAGGGGGTCTATGAGCAGTTCTTC.

The V call is TRBV9, the J call TRBJ2-7, with D possibly called TRBD1 or TRBD2 (6 bases each). There are 14 residues in the CDR3. CDR1 is SGDLS, CDR2 YYNGEE, per germline. V dropped 3 bases and J dropped 0 bases, with 10 bases sitting between them. This CDR3 is CASSAGDNSYEQYF. In DNA form, the CDR3 reads TGTGCCAGCAGCGCGGGGGACAACTCCTACGAGCAGTACTTC.

V is TRBV18 and J is TRBJ2-2; TRBD2 might be the D (6 bases). CDR1 KGHSH and CDR2 LQKENI come from the germline V gene. V lost 3 bases and J 7 bases, leaving 9 bases between the germline ends. The CDR3 is 13 residues long. The CDR3 nucleotides read TGTGCCAGCTCACCGGAGGGCGTCGGGGAGCTGTTTTTT. This translates into CASSPEGVGELFF.

This clone was detected once. The rearrangement links TRBV28 to TRBJ2-7, with a possible D match to TRBD1 (5 bases). The germline CDR1 and CDR2 sequences are MDHEN and SYDVKM. V dropped 1 base and J dropped 12 bases, with 10 bases sitting between them. This CDR3 region has 11 residues. CDR3 DNA sequence: TGTGCCAGCAGTTTATTAGGGGAAATGTACTTC. Residues: CASSLLGEMYF.

This clone showed up just once. This specimen includes other DNA sequences encoding the same CDR3. CDR3 nucleotides: TGTGCCAGCAGTTATCTTTCCGAGCAGTACTTC. It translates to CASSYLSEQYF. This chain uses TRBV6-5 with TRBJ2-7; D call uncertain. This CDR3 spans 11 amino acids. From germline, CDR1 is MNHEY and CDR2 SVGAGI. V was clipped by 3 bases and J by 6 bases, with 6 bases between them.

This chain links TRBV18 with TRBJ1-2, with 7 bases matching TRBD1. The CDR3 length is 18 residues. Trimming cost V 4 bases and J 2 bases; bases outside gene matches: 16. Germline assignment: CDR1 KGHSH and CDR2 LQKENI. Here the CDR3 DNA reads TGTGCCAGCTCACTTTCCAGAGGGACAGCTACTAGGAACTATGGCTACACCTTC. It codes for CASSLSRGTATRNYGYTF. Full variable domain (missing parts from reference TRBV18 and TRBJ1-2): NAGVMQNPRHLVRRRGQEARLRCSPMKGHSHVYWYRQLPEEGLKFMVYLQKENIIDESGMPKERFSAEFPKEGPSILRIQQVVRGDSAAYFCASSLSRGTATRNYGYTFGSGTRLTVV.

The gene calls are TRBV7-2 and TRBJ2-1; a weak D match, TRBD1 (5 bases). Trimming stripped 2 bases from V and 4 bases from J, with 18 bases between. Germline CDR1 SGHTA, CDR2 FQGNSA. This CDR3 contains 17 residues. CDR3 in DNA: TGTGCCAGCAGCTTAAGGGGTCAGCAATACGCTTACAATGAGCAGTTCTTC. Its translation is CASSLRGQQYAYNEQFF.